The 27 T cell receptor beta chains given below trace back to one sample, sequenced in a study of T cells in Graves' hyperthyroidism and ophthalmopathy. Amplification targeted TCR beta CDR3 regions from RNA transcripts. The HTBI primer set drove a first-round RT-PCR of the TCR CDR3. MiXCR, run by TCRdb on the multiplex PCR reads, gives a single entry per CDR3 protein. The repertoire holds approximately 510,000 distinct CDR3 sequences, with 46% as singletons. Material for sequencing was peripheral blood or thyroid tissue (not recorded which). The receptor source for this set is an adult woman with Graves' disease, either hyperthyroidism or ophthalmopathy (not recorded which).

The rearrangement joins TRBV20-1 to TRBJ2-7, with 7 bases aligning to TRBD2. The length of the CDR3 is 13 residues. V shed 6 bases, J shed 0 bases, and the junction held 5 bases outside the gene matches. Per the germline V gene, CDR1 is DFQATT and CDR2 is SNEGSKA (reference sequence). This CDR3 is CSARRTSSYEQYF. The CDR3 DNA reads TGCAGTGCCCGAAGGACTAGCTCCTACGAGCAGTACTTC.

This clonotype was found many times. The V gene is TRBV5-1, the J gene TRBJ1-5, with D possibly TRBD1 on 5 matching bases. CDR1 is SGHRS, CDR2 YFSETQ, per germline. The CDR3 extends over 14 amino acids. With 4 bases removed from V and 1 base from J, the gap between germline ends came to 9 bases. The CDR3 spells CASSQDSSNQPQHF. The CDR3 region has the DNA TGCGCCAGCAGCCAAGACAGCAGCAATCAGCCCCAGCATTTT.

This chain connects TRBV29-1 to TRBJ1-1, with TRBD1 matching 7 bases. V shed 8 bases and J 11 bases; nucleotides not matched to a gene: 11. From germline, CDR1 is SQVTM and CDR2 ANQGSEA. There are 11 residues in the CDR3. CDR3 sequence (DNA): TGCAGCTCCAGGACAGGCCTGGACGCTTTCTTT. It yields the protein CSSRTGLDAFF.

The rearrangement uses TRBV12-3 or TRBV12-4 and TRBJ1-2, with D tentatively TRBD1 (6 bases). This CDR3 comprises 13 residues. V was clipped by 11 bases and J by 12 bases, with 25 bases between them. The CDR3 nucleotides read TGTGCCTGGGGTGGGGGACTAGCGGGGGCGAACACCTTC. Translation: CAWGGGLAGANTF.

The chain employs TRBV10-3 and TRBJ2-2; D call uncertain. The V gene's germline CDR1 is ENHRY and CDR2 SYGVKD. V shed 6 bases and J shed 0 bases, with 17 bases lying between them. The CDR3 covers 17 residues. The CDR3 DNA follows: TGTGCCATCAGACCCCATTCGGCAGCCGCGAACACCGGGGAGCTGTTTTTT. Protein: CAIRPHSAAANTGELFF.

The chain employs TRBV19 and TRBJ1-2, with TRBD1 as a possible D gene (5 bases). V dropped 5 bases and J dropped 4 bases, with 11 bases sitting between them. The CDR3 covers 13 residues. Per the germline V gene, CDR1 is LNHDA and CDR2 is SQIVND (reference sequence). CDR3 bases: TGTGCCAGTAGTGTAGCGGGGGGCTATGGCTACACCTTC. Its protein product is CASSVAGGYGYTF.

This clonotype was seen a single time. V gene TRBV2 combines with J gene TRBJ1-2; D is uncertain. This CDR3 spans 11 amino acids. V was pared by 3 bases and J by 8 bases, with 7 bases between. Germline loops: CDR1 SNHLY, CDR2 FYNNEI. The CDR3 loop is CASSDRRGYTF. The CDR3 DNA is TGTGCCAGCAGTGACAGGAGAGGCTACACCTTC.

The chain has TRBV10-2 and TRBJ1-5; D remains unclear. The germline V gene encodes CDR1 WSHSY and CDR2 SAAADI. This CDR3 region has 12 residues. Trimming pared 3 bases from V and 7 bases from J, leaving 7 bases between. CDR3 in DNA: TGCGCCAGCAGTGACCCCAGACAGCCCCAGCATTTT. This gives the protein CASSDPRQPQHF.

This clonotype occurred many times. The V gene is TRBV4-3, the J gene TRBJ1-2; D not resolved. CDR3 length equals 15 residues. Deletions cut 1 base from V and 3 bases from J, with 12 bases between. Germline CDR1 is LGHNA and CDR2 is YSLEER. The CDR3 DNA reads as TGCGCCAGCAGCCAAGGACGGCAACTTTACTATGGCTACACCTTC. It yields the protein CASSQGRQLYYGYTF.

This chain joins TRBV7-7 and TRBJ1-1, with D possibly TRBD1 on 6 matching bases. Germline CDR1 reads SSHAT; CDR2 reads FNYEAQ (reference sequence). The CDR3 totals 13 residues. The CDR3 bases are TGTGCTCCAACACCCTGGGGGCACACTGAAGCTTTCTTT. As protein: CAPTPWGHTEAFF.

The CDR3 here is CSAASGQGSEKLFF. In nucleotides, the CDR3 is TGCAGTGCCGCCTCGGGACAGGGGTCTGAAAAACTGTTTTTT. The chain uses TRBV20-1 and TRBJ1-4, with 10 bases matching TRBD1. The germline V gene has CDR1 DFQATT and CDR2 SNEGSKA (reference sequence). J lost 7 bases, V lost 6 bases, and 8 bases had no gene match. The CDR3 contains 14 residues.

The chain joins TRBV19 to TRBJ1-1; unclear D gene. V shed 4 bases and J shed 11 bases, with 8 bases lying between them. The germline V gene encodes CDR1 LNHDA and CDR2 SQIVND (reference sequence). The CDR3 loop spans 10 amino acids. Here the CDR3 DNA reads TGTGCCAGTAGTAGGGGTGCGGCTTTCTTT. Translation gives CASSRGAAFF.

The chain employs TRBV12-3 or TRBV12-4 and TRBJ2-7; 7 bases line up with TRBD1. V was pared by 11 bases and J by 5 bases, with 12 bases of the junction left unmatched. CDR3 length equals 13 residues. The CDR3 sequence is CAWSAGQAHEQYF. DNA for the CDR3: TGTGCCTGGAGTGCTGGACAGGCCCACGAGCAGTACTTC.

This clonotype was found many times. The genes are TRBV20-1 and TRBJ2-7; 8 bases are a match to TRBD1. V shed 6 bases, J shed 3 bases, and the junction held 16 bases outside the gene matches. The length of the CDR3 is 16 residues. The V gene's germline CDR1 is DFQATT and CDR2 SNEGSKA (reference sequence). This CDR3 is CSARTSSPGQDYEQYF. CDR3 in DNA: TGCAGTGCGAGAACCTCAAGTCCGGGACAGGACTACGAGCAGTACTTC.

This clonotype was counted between two and nine times. This chain connects TRBV5-6 to TRBJ2-5; a weak D match, TRBD1 (5 bases). This CDR3 comprises 14 residues. The ends were cut back, 1 base at V and 9 bases at J, with 16 bases in the middle. Germline assignment: CDR1 SGHDT and CDR2 YYEEEE. CDR3 in DNA: TGTGCCAGCAGCTTGCAAGGGGAAGGATGGTCCCAGTACTTC. This gives the protein CASSLQGEGWSQYF.

This chain uses TRBV24-1 with TRBJ1-6; D uncertain. CDR1 and CDR2 from the germline V gene are KGHDR and SFDVKD. The CDR3 loop spans 16 amino acids. V was clipped by 3 bases and J by 9 bases, with 17 bases between them. The CDR3 spells CATSDIAAGDTSPLHF. CDR3 coding DNA: TGTGCCACCAGTGATATCGCGGCCGGCGACACTTCACCCCTCCACTTT.

At least ten counts were recorded for this clonotype. This sequence joins TRBV5-4 and TRBJ2-2, with 7 positions matching TRBD1. From germline, CDR1 is SGHNT and CDR2 YYREEE (reference sequence). The CDR3 runs to 16 residues. The J segment lost 4 bases and the V segment lost 5 bases, leaving 11 bases of the junction unmatched. The DNA of the CDR3 is TGTGCCAGCAGATCTGGAGGAGCAGGGGGCACCGGGGAGCTGTTTTTT. It is translated as CASRSGGAGGTGELFF.

This clonotype appeared a single time. This CDR3 is CASSYSMTGRAYEQYF. The CDR3 DNA reads TGTGCCAGCAGTTACTCGATGACAGGGCGCGCTTACGAGCAGTACTTC. The chain has TRBV6-6 and TRBJ2-7; TRBD1 matches at 7 bases. V trimming: 0 bases; J trimming: 4 bases; junction bases outside the gene matches: 9. The CDR3 is 16 residues long. Per the germline V gene, CDR1 is MNHNY and CDR2 is SVGAGI (reference sequence).

This clonotype was seen only a few times. V gene TRBV27 combines with J gene TRBJ2-5; perhaps D is TRBD1 or TRBD2 (5 bases each). The CDR3 covers 14 residues. Germline loops: CDR1 MNHEY, CDR2 SMNVEV (reference sequence). Trimming shortened V by 7 bases and J by 5 bases, and 17 bases separated the two germline ends. DNA for the CDR3: TGTGCCAGCAAAAGAGGGGCAGGGTGGGAGACCCAGTACTTC. This gives the protein CASKRGAGWETQYF.

The chain links TRBV29-1 to TRBJ2-7; D tentatively reads TRBD1 or TRBD2 (5 bases each). From germline, CDR1 is SQVTM and CDR2 ANQGSEA. CDR3 length: 11 residues. Trimming took off 8 bases at V and 4 bases at J, with 12 bases between the two ends. In DNA form, the CDR3 reads TGCAGCACGGGACGAGGTTACGAGCAGTACTTC. It is translated as CSTGRGYEQYF.

This clonotype has a count of ten or more. The chain joins TRBV5-1 to TRBJ2-5; 12 bases are a match to TRBD1. This CDR3 has 15 residues. Germline trimming cut 4 bases from V and 5 bases from J; bases unmatched to any gene: 6. Germline V CDR1 and CDR2: SGHRS, YFSETQ. CDR3 amino acids: CASSEPGQGAETQYF. CDR3 nucleotides: TGCGCCAGCAGCGAACCGGGACAGGGGGCTGAGACCCAGTACTTC. The full variable domain, in which reference TRBV5-1 and TRBJ2-5 provide the parts outside the CDR3, is KAGVTQTPRYLIKTRGQQVTLSCSPISGHRSVSWYQQTPGQGLQFLFEYFSETQRNKGNFPGRFSGRQFSNSRSEMNVSTLELGDSALYLCASSEPGQGAETQYFGPGTRLLVL.

This clonotype was seen many times. The chain joins TRBV20-1 to TRBJ2-7; D not resolved. The CDR3 runs 11 residues. V was trimmed by 0 bases and J by 2 bases, leaving 2 bases between them. The V gene's germline CDR1 is DFQATT and CDR2 SNEGSKA (reference sequence). The CDR3 loop reads CSARDPYEQYF. The CDR3 nucleotides read TGCAGTGCTAGAGATCCCTACGAGCAGTACTTC.

The chain employs TRBV29-1 and TRBJ2-7; D is possibly TRBD1 (5 bases). CDR1 and CDR2 (germline): SQVTM, ANQGSEA. This CDR3 has 13 residues. V was trimmed by 1 base and J by 3 bases, leaving 10 bases between them. The CDR3 spells CSVEVAGYYEQYF. The CDR3 nucleotides are TGCAGCGTTGAAGTGGCAGGGTACTACGAGCAGTACTTC.

This clonotype was recorded only once. As the CDR3 is not closed by the conserved phenylalanine or tryptophan, this likely results from a read error. The DNA is left out, because the CDR3 cannot be placed on it with certainty; the CDR3 is given as TCRdb lists it. The chain links TRBV4-1 to TRBJ1-2. Germline V gene lookup returns CDR1 MGHRA and CDR2 YSYEKL. The CDR3 extends over 8 residues, inclusive of both ends. The CDR3: CASSQEWG.

This clonotype has at least ten counts. This chain links TRBV7-2 with TRBJ1-4; D may be TRBD1 (6 bases). This CDR3 contains 16 residues. Germline assignment: CDR1 SGHTA and CDR2 FQGNSA. V shed 1 base and J shed 7 bases, with 16 bases lying between them. The CDR3 bases are TGTGCCAGCAGCTTAGTAGGTACAGGGTTGACTGAAAAACTGTTTTTT. It encodes CASSLVGTGLTEKLFF.

This clonotype was observed a few times. The chain links TRBV5-1 to TRBJ1-2, with D hard to call. V shed 0 bases and J shed 0 bases, with 12 bases lying between them. This CDR3 has 16 amino acids. Per germline, CDR1 SGHRS and CDR2 YFSETQ. CDR3 sequence: CASSLASGRANYGYTF. CDR3 sequence (DNA): TGCGCCAGCAGCTTGGCGTCGGGGAGAGCTAACTATGGCTACACCTTC.

This clonotype was counted between two and nine times. The rearrangement uses TRBV15 and TRBJ2-7; D is perhaps TRBD1 or TRBD2 (5 bases each). CDR3 length equals 14 residues. V shed 0 bases and J shed 4 bases, with 10 bases lying between them. The germline V gene encodes CDR1 LNHNV and CDR2 YYDKDF (reference sequence). The CDR3 is CATSRDRDGYEQYF. Here the CDR3 DNA reads TGTGCCACCAGCAGAGACAGGGACGGTTACGAGCAGTACTTC.